The clone carrying this T cell receptor beta chain was counted only a few times. Its antigen remains unknown. The donors (healthy individuals) were bone marrow donors. The PCR had 60 Vbeta and 13 Jbeta primers. Profiled with immunoSEQ multiplex PCR; TCRdb holds only in-frame clones, not every one. The sample carries approximately 290,000 clones, 80% recorded once. The source of the sample is a study of cytomegalovirus exposure and HLA in healthy donors. Findings and limits, study-wide: The likely origin of a cluster of highly shared sequence variants was a sequencing artifact. Across HLA loci, a later analysis found differing TCR association rates, with DRB1 most and HLA-C fewest. With later analysis, a missense DCLRE1C variant became linked to TCR beta V- and J-gene trimming.

Germline CDR1 is SGHRS and CDR2 is YFSETQ. Trimming took 0 bases from V and 4 from J; bases not matched to a gene: 3. The CDR3 has 14 amino acids. Sequenced input: PBMCs. This receptor was taken from a girl under 10 years old in good health and CMV-seronegative. The chain recombines TRBV5-1 with TRBJ1-2, with TRBD1 matching over 7 bases. The CDR3 loop reads CASSLDRGSYGYTF. The CDR3 DNA follows: TGCGCCAGCAGCTTGGACAGGGGATCCTATGGCTACACCTTC.